The 23 T cell receptor beta chains presented below share a single source sample, sequenced in a study of blood T cell repertoires in COVID-19. Sequencing used immunoSEQ multiplex PCR; TCRdb keeps in-frame clones, though not all of them. The sample records 200,000 to 250,000 clones, about 90% being singletons. Input material: peripheral blood. The receptors here all came from a young man with COVID-19, enrolled during active disease.

The chain recombines TRBV28 with TRBJ1-5; D perhaps matches TRBD1 (5 bases). Looked up from germline, CDR1 is MDHEN and CDR2 is SYDVKM. V lost 7 bases to trimming and J lost 4 bases, with 11 bases between them. This CDR3 has 13 residues. The CDR3 nucleotides are TGTGCCAGCATGCGGGGCGGAAATCAGCCCCAGCATTTT. Protein sequence: CASMRGGNQPQHF.

The chain joins TRBV10-1 to TRBJ1-1; 8 bases map to TRBD1. This CDR3 region has 16 residues. V gave up 10 bases and J gave up 10 bases; unmatched junction bases: 23. Germline CDR1 and CDR2: WNHNN and SYGVQD (reference sequence). CDR3: CANTFKSDRARRGAFF. The CDR3 DNA follows: TGCGCCAACACCTTTAAATCGGACAGGGCCCGTAGAGGAGCTTTCTTT.

The chain uses TRBV6-2 or TRBV6-3 and TRBJ2-3, with 12 bases that match TRBD2. The CDR3 totals 18 residues. With 4 bases clipped from V and 0 bases from J, the junction kept 8 bases outside the gene matches. The germline gives CDR1 MNHEY, CDR2 SVGEGT. The CDR3 DNA reads as TGTGCCAGCAGTTGGACTAGCGGGAAACCGTCTAGCACAGATACGCAGTATTTT. It codes for CASSWTSGKPSSTDTQYF.

The chain combines TRBV6-2 or TRBV6-3 with TRBJ2-1, with 11 nucleotides matching TRBD2. The germline V gene encodes CDR1 MNHEY and CDR2 SVGEGT. The CDR3 contains 16 residues. The ends lost 6 bases at V and 6 bases at J; junction bases unmatched: 10. The chain's CDR3 is CASSRGGLAAFNEQFF. In nucleotides, the CDR3 is TGTGCCAGCAGCCGCGGGGGACTAGCGGCCTTCAATGAGCAGTTCTTC.

V usage is TRBV5-1 and J usage is TRBJ2-3; 10 bases are shared with TRBD2. The CDR3 runs 14 residues. V lost 5 bases to trimming and J lost 4 bases; unmatched junction nucleotides: 4. Germline V lookup: CDR1 SGHRS, CDR2 YFSETQ. This CDR3 is CASRSGGASDTQYF. The CDR3, as DNA: TGCGCCAGCAGGAGCGGGGGGGCTTCAGATACGCAGTATTTT.

This chain joins TRBV12-3 or TRBV12-4 and TRBJ1-1; 11 nucleotides match TRBD1. There are 13 residues in the CDR3. V lost 6 bases and J lost 6; bases outside the gene matches: 3. Here the CDR3 reads CASSQGQGAEAFF. As DNA, the CDR3 is TGTGCCAGCAGCCAGGGACAGGGGGCTGAAGCTTTCTTT.

The J gene is TRBJ2-7, the V gene TRBV5-6, with D possibly TRBD2 on 6 matching bases. CDR3 size: 16 residues. Germline CDR1 SGHDT, CDR2 YYEEEE. The ends were cut back, 4 bases at V and 6 bases at J, with 23 bases in the middle. The CDR3 reads CASSPEGGLRPSEQYF. The CDR3 region has the DNA TGTGCCAGCAGCCCGGAGGGCGGCTTACGGCCAAGCGAGCAGTACTTC. The variable domain in full, completed from reference TRBV5-6 and TRBJ2-7, reads DAGVTQSPTHLIKTRGQQVTLRCSPKSGHDTVSWYQQALGQGPQFIFQYYEEEERQRGNFPDRFSGHQFPNYSSELNVNALLLGDSALYLCASSPEGGLRPSEQYFGPGTRLTVT.

V is TRBV28 and J is TRBJ2-1; tentatively, D is TRBD1 (7 bases). Germline V gene lookup returns CDR1 MDHEN and CDR2 SYDVKM. With 10 bases removed from V and 0 bases from J, the gap between germline ends came to 22 bases. The CDR3 extends over 17 amino acids. CDR3 nucleotides: TGTGCCACCCAGGGGGGAGGACAATCGAGCTCCTACAATGAGCAGTTCTTC. It specifies CATQGGGQSSSYNEQFF.

The rearrangement joins TRBV27 to TRBJ2-5; the match to TRBD2 covers 14 bases. The CDR3 is made up of 18 amino acids. Losses at the gene ends were 2 bases for V and 2 bases for J; bases not matched to a gene: 7. CDR1 MNHEY and CDR2 SMNVEV come from the germline V gene (reference sequence). The CDR3 protein is CASSLRTSGRPIQETQYF. For the CDR3, the DNA is TGTGCCAGCAGTTTACGGACTAGCGGGAGGCCGATTCAAGAGACCCAGTACTTC.

This clone occurred a few times. The chain has TRBV19 and TRBJ2-7; TRBD1 matches 8 bases. Per germline, CDR1 LNHDA and CDR2 SQIVND (reference sequence). The CDR3 extends over 14 amino acids. With 5 bases clipped from V and 4 bases from J, the junction kept 7 bases outside the gene matches. CDR3 protein: CASSPFGTGYEQYF. DNA of the CDR3: TGTGCCAGTAGTCCCTTCGGGACAGGATACGAGCAGTACTTC.

This clone was counted only a few times. V gene TRBV28 combines with J gene TRBJ1-2; D call uncertain. The CDR3 spans 15 residues. V was clipped by 6 bases and J by 4 bases, with 18 bases between them. Germline V gene sequence: CDR1 MDHEN, CDR2 SYDVKM. CDR3 sequence reads: CASSFSGSVGYGYTF. CDR3 coding DNA: TGTGCCAGCAGCTTTTCGGGATCGGTGGGCTATGGCTACACCTTC.

The gene calls are TRBV28 and TRBJ1-2; the D is unclear. V shed 2 bases and J shed 7 bases, with 14 bases lying between them. This CDR3 spans 14 amino acids. The germline V gene encodes CDR1 MDHEN and CDR2 SYDVKM. This chain's CDR3 is CASSLTVTASGYTF. As DNA, the CDR3 is TGTGCCAGCAGTTTAACGGTAACAGCCTCTGGCTACACCTTC.

The rearrangement links TRBV30 to TRBJ1-5; possible D gene TRBD1, 5 bases. Trimming took off 5 bases at V and 5 bases at J, with 13 bases between the two ends. This CDR3 comprises 13 residues. Germline V CDR1 and CDR2: GTSNPN, SVGIG (reference sequence). CDR3 coding DNA: TGTGCCTGGTCGGGGGACGGAGATCAGCCCCAGCATTTT. Translation gives CAWSGDGDQPQHF. The entire variable domain, with the rest obtained from reference TRBV30 and TRBJ1-5, is as follows: SQTIHQWPATLVQPVGSPLSLECTVEGTSNPNLYWYRQAAGRGLQLLFYSVGIGQISSEVPQNLSASRPQDRQFILSSKKLLLSDSGFYLCAWSGDGDQPQHFGDGTRLSIL.

This rearrangement joins TRBV28 to TRBJ2-7, with D possibly matching TRBD2 (6 bases). This CDR3 is 14 amino acids long. Germline values: CDR1 MDHEN, CDR2 SYDVKM. V was trimmed by 4 bases and J by 6 bases, leaving 16 bases between them. CDR3 coding DNA: TGTGCCAGCAGTTATCCAACACTAGCCTCCGAGCAGTACTTC. Translated, it gives CASSYPTLASEQYF.

The sample holds one count of this clone. The chain employs TRBV6-5 and TRBJ2-1, with no clear D. This CDR3 has 15 amino acids. Trimming removed 0 bases at V and 6 bases at J, with 12 bases between. CDR1 MNHEY and CDR2 SVGAGI come from the germline V gene. The CDR3 bases are TGTGCCAGCAGTTACTCGGGCCCTCGTCTCAATGAGCAGTTCTTC. The encoded protein is CASSYSGPRLNEQFF.

The rearrangement joins TRBV28 to TRBJ2-7; perhaps TRBD2 as D (5 bases). The germline CDR1 and CDR2 sequences are MDHEN and SYDVKM. CDR3 length equals 13 residues. V lost 5 bases to trimming and J lost 7 bases, with 15 bases between them. CDR3 bases: TGTGCCAGCAGTCTCTGGACTGATGGGGAGCAGTACTTC. This sequence encodes CASSLWTDGEQYF.

V usage is TRBV18 and J usage is TRBJ1-4, with D maybe TRBD1 (6 bases). CDR1 KGHSH and CDR2 LQKENI come from the germline V gene. This CDR3 has 14 residues. V was trimmed by 3 bases and J by 5 bases, leaving 10 bases between them. The CDR3 reads CASSPWTENEKLFF. The DNA for the CDR3 is TGTGCCAGCTCACCCTGGACAGAGAATGAAAAACTGTTTTTT.

DNA of the CDR3: TGCGCCAGCAGCCAAGAAGGGAAGGACAGGGATAGTGAAAAACTGTTTTTT. It is translated as CASSQEGKDRDSEKLFF. This chain uses TRBV4-3 with TRBJ1-4, with TRBD1 identical over 8 bases. The germline CDR1 and CDR2 sequences are LGHNA and YSLEER. V shed 0 bases and J 7 bases; nucleotides not matched to a gene: 10. The CDR3 has 17 amino acids.

This clone was seen a few times. V and J are TRBV4-2 and TRBJ1-2; 10 bases fit TRBD1. The CDR3 is 17 amino acids. Losses at the gene ends were 0 bases for V and 8 bases for J; bases not matched to a gene: 12. Germline V gene sequence: CDR1 LGHNA, CDR2 YNFKEQ. CDR3 DNA: TGTGCCAGCAGCCAAGAGAGCATGAGACAGGGGGCTCGGGGCTACACCTTC. Encoded protein: CASSQESMRQGARGYTF.

V gene TRBV6-2 or TRBV6-3 combines with J gene TRBJ2-1; 14 nucleotides match TRBD2. V lost 6 bases, J lost 4 bases, and 17 bases stayed unmatched. The CDR3 consists of 20 residues. Germline V lookup: CDR1 MNHEY, CDR2 SVGEGT. The CDR3: CASSPTRGLAGAYLYNEQFF. The CDR3 nucleotides read TGTGCCAGCAGCCCCACCCGGGGACTAGCGGGAGCTTACCTTTACAATGAGCAGTTCTTC.

This rearrangement joins TRBV28 to TRBJ1-2; 7 bases fit TRBD1. Germline CDR1 reads MDHEN; CDR2 reads SYDVKM. The V gene end was trimmed by 5 bases and the J gene end by 4 bases; junction bases not matched to a gene: 4. This CDR3 is built from 13 residues. The CDR3 sequence: CASSVGTVYGYTF. The CDR3 DNA is TGTGCCAGCAGTGTCGGGACAGTCTATGGCTACACCTTC.

This clone was observed a single time. The chain has TRBV13 and TRBJ2-7; the match to TRBD1 covers 8 bases. The CDR3 covers 16 residues. With 3 bases clipped from V and 7 bases from J, the junction kept 14 bases outside the gene matches. The germline gives CDR1 PRHDT, CDR2 FYEKMQ (reference sequence). Written as DNA, the CDR3 is TGTGCCAGCAGCTTTTCCCCGGGACAGGCGAAGGAGGAGCAGTACTTC. It encodes CASSFSPGQAKEEQYF.

The chain recombines TRBV11-3 with TRBJ2-2; TRBD1 aligns across 10 bases. The CDR3 runs to 16 residues. The V gene end was trimmed by 8 bases and the J gene end by 3 bases; junction bases not matched to a gene: 9. Germline V gene lookup returns CDR1 SGHNT and CDR2 YENEEA. In DNA form, the CDR3 reads TGTGCCAGCTTCCCCGGAGGGACAGGGGACACCGGGGAGCTGTTTTTT. Its protein product is CASFPGGTGDTGELFF.